This T cell receptor beta chain was sequenced during a study of blood T cell repertoires in COVID-19. For the study at large: Acute and convalescent COVID-19 samples came from the United States, Italy and Spain.

Seattle patients were enrolled while actively infected and followed longitudinally. How the authors handled the data: Scientists estimated how many nucleated cells there were by amplifying reference gene primers. Using immunoSEQ multiplex PCR, the repertoire was profiled, and TCRdb retains in-frame clones only, with some absent. Clone size and the V and J calls come from that table; the DNA yielded D and trimming. The sample records about 170,000 clones, 85% to 90% being singletons. The CDR3 runs to 17 residues. Germline lookup yields CDR1 SGHTA and CDR2 FQGNSA. J lost 6 bases, V lost 1 base, and 8 bases had no gene match.

V and J are TRBV7-2 and TRBJ1-5; the match to TRBD1 covers 11 bases. The TCR comes from an elderly woman with COVID-19, enrolled during active disease. Sequencing was performed on peripheral blood. The CDR3 here is CASSLGRWTGGSQPQHF. The CDR3 DNA sequence: TGTGCCAGCAGCTTAGGAAGGTGGACAGGGGGCTCTCAGCCCCAGCATTTT.